A selection of T cell receptor beta chains follows, all from one sample in a study of blood T cell repertoires in COVID-19. Using immunoSEQ multiplex PCR, the repertoire was profiled, and TCRdb retains in-frame clones only, with some absent. The sample shows 350,000 to 400,000 clones, 90% of them seen only once. The sequencing sample was made of peripheral blood. Source of these receptors: a man between 18 and 35 years old with active or convalescent COVID-19. The CDR3 runs from the conserved cysteine through the conserved F or W. The D gene is left open where the match is weak.

>TRBV28|NA
CASSLADTTYNEQFF
>TRBV7-9|NA
CASSPPALRAPYYGYTF
>TRBV9|TRBD2
CASSVATGLPFGTQYF
>TRBV11-2|NA
CASSLVLTEGADTQYF
>TRBV7-2|NA
CASSPRGQNTEAFF
>TRBV9|TRBD2
CASSAGLAGGAYYF
>TRBV6-1|TRBD2
CASSSLATEQFF
>TRBV6-5|TRBD2
CASSTTSGSRNEQFF
>TRBV27|NA
CASSDTSSYNEQFF
>TRBV6-2/TRBV6-3|TRBD2
CASSYSSGGPPSYNEQFF
>TRBV27|TRBD1
CASRGDRVQPQHF
>TRBV29-1|TRBD2
CSVVFRGGTDTQYF
>TRBV28|TRBD1
CASSYQTGTGLDTQYF
>TRBV5-1|TRBD1
CASSFQGGTDTQYF
>TRBV5-1|TRBD1
CASSLVTGDYGYTF
>TRBV4-1|TRBD1
CASSPTGTERITEAFF
>TRBV3-1/TRBV3-2|NA
CASSPGLYYGYTF
>TRBV19|TRBD1
CASSRGSQRYEQYF
>TRBV15|NA
CATSSNWGRRNYGYTF
>TRBV27|NA
CASSPRLYNEQFF
>TRBV5-4|NA
CASSLPRTNTGELFF
>TRBV7-2|TRBD1
CASSLPDRAHLAGNTIYF
>TRBV5-6|TRBD2
CASSSTSGSLYEQYF
>TRBV14|TRBD1
CASSQAGQGAQPQHF
>TRBV19|NA
CASSLRQDGREKLFF
>TRBV11-3|NA
CASSLGAGDTQYF
>TRBV9|NA
CASSEGQAGANVLTF
>TRBV28|TRBD2
CASSSLGGGRFRNEQYF
>TRBV6-6|TRBD2
CASSYALAGDNEQFF
>TRBV11-2|NA
CASSLDRQPQHF
>TRBV6-4|TRBD2
CASSAGLDTGELFF
>TRBV7-2|TRBD2
CASRYGLAGGIGELFF
>TRBV4-1|NA
CASSQDVSGNEQFF
>TRBV7-8|TRBD2
CASSTQAGVSYEQYF
>TRBV3-1/TRBV3-2|NA
CASSLPGQKTSYEQYF
>TRBV12-3/TRBV12-4|NA
CASNPGSGNTIYF
>TRBV18|NA
CASSRNRVQETQYF
>TRBV28|NA
CASRFQGYTGELFF